A single sample gave rise to the 8 T cell receptor beta chains below, sequenced in a study of T cells expressing NK-cell markers. TCRdb reworked the 5' RACE reads into one entry per CDR3 protein, no DNA. This sample's table reports some 440,000 distinct CDR3 sequences. What was sequenced was blood T cells: a sorted CD56 or NKG2C T cell subset, CD4+ or CD8+ T cells, or bulk PBMC T cells (not recorded which). The receptors were gathered from a woman aged 50 to 65 in good health.

The genes are TRBV5-1 and TRBJ2-2; TCRdb selects TRBD2, and the lack of DNA leaves this call unchecked. The CDR3 has 15 residues. Germline lookup yields CDR1 SGHRS and CDR2 YFSETQ. CDR3 sequence: CASSFAGAATGELFF.

This chain links TRBV20-1 with TRBJ1-1; the TRBD1 assignment by TCRdb is unverifiable without DNA. This CDR3 spans 12 amino acids. Germline-derived CDR1 and CDR2 are DFQATT and SNEGSKA (reference sequence). The CDR3 sequence is CRGGKDYTEAFF.

The chain joins TRBV29-1 to TRBJ2-3; TCRdb designates TRBD1, a call that cannot be tested without DNA. The CDR3 covers 13 residues. The germline gives CDR1 SQVTM, CDR2 ANQGSEA. CDR3 amino acids: CSVEFQGTDTQYF.

The chain is built from TRBV24-1 and TRBJ2-1; TCRdb's assignment of TRBD1 cannot be checked, as there is no DNA. This CDR3 comprises 14 residues. CDR1 is KGHDR, CDR2 SFDVKD, per germline. CDR3 loop: CATSDLQGRNEQFF.

The chain joins TRBV20-1 to TRBJ2-5. CDR3 length: 17 residues. CDR1 is DFQATT and CDR2 is SNEGSKA in the germline V gene (reference sequence). This CDR3 is CSARDLRQATTRGTQYF.

The chain carries TRBV6-1 and TRBJ1-5. In germline, CDR1 is MNHNS, CDR2 SASEGT. This CDR3 comprises 14 residues. The CDR3 reads CASSERGGGQPQHF.

The rearrangement links TRBV5-6 to TRBJ2-2. Germline values: CDR1 SGHDT, CDR2 YYEEEE. The CDR3 length is 14 residues. CDR3: CASSLVVFGGELFF.

The rearrangement uses TRBV12-3 or TRBV12-4 and TRBJ1-6; absent DNA, TCRdb's TRBD1 call cannot be checked. CDR3 length: 15 amino acids. The CDR3 is CASSEQGLRNSPLHF.